This T cell receptor beta chain derives from a study of blood T cell repertoires in COVID-19. Overall study context: Sites across the United States, Italy and Spain contributed samples from acute and convalescent COVID-19.

Only in-frame clones appear in the TCRdb table, and some are missing; sequencing was by immunoSEQ multiplex PCR. The sample shows 250,000 to 300,000 clones, roughly 79% of them seen only once. Trimming cost V 3 bases and J 1 base; bases outside gene matches: 1. CDR3 size: 15 residues. Germline V gene data show CDR1 as PRHDT and CDR2 as FYEKMQ (reference sequence). The source of this sequence is a woman aged 60 to 75 with active or convalescent COVID-19. V and J are TRBV13 and TRBJ1-5; 9 nucleotides match TRBD1. Sequencing was carried out using peripheral blood. CDR3 bases: TGTGCCAGCAGCTTCGGGACAGGGAGCAATCAGCCCCAGCATTTT. Amino acids: CASSFGTGSNQPQHF.